These 6 T cell receptor beta chains were all obtained from the same sample, sequenced in a study of tumor-infiltrating lymphocytes in primary liver carcinoma. Starting material of 500 to 600 ng total RNA yielded TCR beta cDNA via a constant-region primer. A slightly modified ARM-PCR protocol with three nested multiplex PCR rounds produced these TCR beta libraries. PCR rounds one and two used TRBV1-TRBV30 forward primers with a C-beta reverse primer for roughly 10 cycles each. MiXCR, run by TCRdb on the multiplex PCR reads, gives a single entry per CDR3 protein. The profile shows around 50,000 distinct CDR3 sequences, about 80% of them singletons. Taking about 17-33 mg of unsorted bulk tissue, the authors co-extracted RNA and DNA. Sequencing was carried out using liver tumor tissue from sampling region 3. Subset specified: tumor region T3, left-lateral pole. The receptor source for this set is a man aged 35 to 55 with primary liver carcinoma and hepatitis B virus infection.

Worth noting for this clonotype: Likely a read error: the CDR3 ends without its conserved phenylalanine or tryptophan. The chain links TRBV29-1 to TRBJ2-1, with 10 bases fitting TRBD2. CDR1 is SQVTM and CDR2 is ANQGSEA in the germline V gene. The CDR3 has 15 amino acids. CDR3 sequence: CNVGNLAGVYDEQFL. The CDR3 DNA reads as TGCAACGTTGGTAACCTAGCGGGAGTGTACGATGAGCAGTTCTTA.

The V call is TRBV5-1, the J call TRBJ1-5, with D hard to call. CDR1 is SGHRS, CDR2 YFSETQ, per germline. The CDR3 is 15 residues long. CDR3 region: CAISLARLGNQPQHF. In DNA, the CDR3 is TGCGCTATCAGCTTGGCAAGGTTGGGAAATCAGCCCCAGCATTTT.

Comment on this clonotype: The junction departs from the called germline gene at one end, perhaps through a read error. This chain uses TRBV29-1 with TRBJ2-1; possibly TRBD1 for D (8 bases). The CDR3 totals 18 residues. CDR1 and CDR2 from the germline V gene are SQVTM and ANQGSEA. The CDR3 nucleotides are TGCAGCCTTGAAGGGGGGGGTTGGTCAGGGGGCCGTTCCAATGAGCAGTTCTTC. Amino acid sequence: CSLEGGGWSGGRSNEQFF.

This chain's CDR3 is CASAVDRAGDTQYF. For the CDR3, the DNA is TGTGCCAGCGCGGTCGATAGGGCGGGAGATACGCAGTATTTT. The rearrangement links TRBV2 to TRBJ2-3; D may be TRBD2 (5 bases). The CDR3 is made up of 14 amino acids. CDR1 and CDR2 (germline): SNHLY, FYNNEI. The V end lost 8 bases, the J end lost 5 bases, and 17 bases lay between the germline ends.

Of note for this clonotype: The CDR3 end shows no conserved phenylalanine or tryptophan, and so a read error is likely. CDR3 sequence (DNA): TGTGTCAGCAGCCCCTACGGGGCAGATATGCAGTATCTT. Protein sequence: CVSSPYGADMQYL. The gene calls are TRBV11-2 and TRBJ2-3, with D perhaps matching TRBD1 or TRBD2 (5 bases each). This CDR3 spans 13 amino acids. Germline V lookup: CDR1 SGHAT, CDR2 FQNNGV.

In this sample, this clonotype turned up a few times. This rearrangement joins TRBV20-1 to TRBJ1-6, with 10 bases matching TRBD1. This CDR3 comprises 16 residues. J was trimmed by 7 bases and V by 3 bases; bases with no gene match: 9. The germline CDR1 and CDR2 sequences are DFQATT and SNEGSKA (reference sequence). This CDR3 reads CSASQTGGLGNSPLHF. The DNA of the CDR3 is TGCAGTGCTAGCCAGACAGGGGGCTTAGGGAATTCACCCCTCCACTTT.